The clone carrying this T cell receptor beta chain was recorded many times. This sample stems from a study of T-cell reconstitution after alpha-beta-depleted transplantation in children. The V gene lost 5 bases and the J gene lost 0 bases, with 12 bases spanning the gap. The CDR3 sequence is 15 residues long. Unique molecular identifiers were incorporated during preparation of the TCRbeta library. TCRdb re-analysed the PCR reads in MiXCR, keeping a single row per CDR3 protein. The table includes some 200,000 distinct CDR3 sequences, less than 15% detected once. The sequence derives from a human donor who donated a stem cell graft to a child with acute lymphoblastic leukemia. Material: PBMCs from the stem cell graft donor, obtained from the stem cell graft. V is TRBV12-3 or TRBV12-4 and J is TRBJ2-3, with a possible D match to TRBD2 (6 bases). The CDR3 DNA reads TGTGCCAGCAGTCTATCTAGCGCTAGCACAGATACGCAGTATTTT. This codes for CASSLSSASTDTQYF.